The next 12 T cell receptor beta chains were all read from a single sample in a study of T cell responses to AZD1222 COVID-19 vaccine. Method: immunoSEQ multiplex PCR; TCRdb's copy keeps in-frame clones and lacks some. The sample comprises just over 80,000 clones, about 90% of which are singletons, and around 6% rests with the top ten. The sequences come from peripheral blood, collected on day 0 of AZD1222 vaccination. These receptors all stem from an adult in good health.

This clone has just a few counts. The rearrangement joins TRBV24-1 to TRBJ2-5; TRBD1 matches at 10 bases. Trimming at V came to 1 base and at J to 4 bases, leaving 2 bases not matched to a gene. This CDR3 has 15 amino acids. CDR1 is KGHDR, CDR2 SFDVKD, per germline. In nucleotides, the CDR3 is TGTGCCACCAGTGATTTTGGGGACAGGGGAGAGACCCAGTACTTC. Encoded protein: CATSDFGDRGETQYF.

The V call is TRBV29-1, the J call TRBJ1-1; D unclear. V lost 4 bases and J lost 3, with 9 bases in between. Germline values: CDR1 SQVTM, CDR2 ANQGSEA. This CDR3 comprises 12 residues. The CDR3 sequence: CSVGEIYTEAFF. The DNA for the CDR3 is TGCAGCGTTGGGGAAATATACACTGAAGCTTTCTTT.

The sample holds one count of this clone. The CDR3 reads CASSSGTSSSYNEQFF. The DNA of the CDR3 is TGTGCCAGCAGCTCAGGGACTTCCAGCTCCTACAATGAGCAGTTCTTC. This chain joins TRBV5-5 and TRBJ2-1; D may be TRBD2 (6 bases). Germline lookup yields CDR1 SGHKS and CDR2 YYEKEE (reference sequence). V lost 3 bases, J lost 0 bases, and 13 bases lay in between. The CDR3 extends over 16 amino acids.

This rearrangement joins TRBV9 to TRBJ1-6, with D possibly matching TRBD1 (5 bases). The V gene's germline CDR1 is SGDLS and CDR2 YYNGEE. The CDR3 covers 14 residues. V lost 0 bases to trimming and J lost 7 bases, with 8 bases between them. The CDR3 sequence: CASSVVAGNSPLHF. In DNA form, the CDR3 reads TGTGCCAGCAGCGTAGTGGCAGGGAATTCACCCCTCCACTTT. Together with reference TRBV9 and TRBJ1-6, the CDR3 gives the full variable domain: DSGVTQTPKHLITATGQRVTLRCSPRSGDLSVYWYQQSLDQGLQFLIQYYNGEERAKGNILERFSAQQFPDLHSELNLSSLELGDSALYFCASSVVAGNSPLHFGNGTRLTVT.

This chain links TRBV7-3 with TRBJ1-1, with 9 bases lining up with TRBD1. The germline V gene has CDR1 SGHTA and CDR2 FQGTGA. The V and J ends lost 6 bases and 10 bases, in that order; junction bases with no gene match: 9. CDR3 length equals 13 residues. CDR3 residues: CASRDQQGARAFF. The CDR3 nucleotides are TGTGCCAGCAGGGATCAACAGGGGGCGCGAGCTTTCTTT.

The chain employs TRBV12-3 or TRBV12-4 and TRBJ1-2; D is unclear. V lost 5 bases to trimming and J lost 4 bases, with 8 bases between them. This CDR3 is 12 amino acids long. This CDR3 is CASSPGIYGYTF. CDR3 sequence (DNA): TGTGCCAGCAGTCCGGGAATCTATGGCTACACCTTC.

This clone was detected once. The J gene is TRBJ2-5, the V gene TRBV11-3; perhaps TRBD2 as D (5 bases). CDR1 is SGHNT and CDR2 is YENEEA in the germline V gene. Trimming pared 3 bases from V and 2 bases from J, leaving 16 bases between. The CDR3 runs to 16 residues. CDR3 loop: CASSFAGDWRQETQYF. The CDR3 bases are TGTGCCAGCAGCTTTGCAGGCGATTGGAGGCAAGAGACCCAGTACTTC.

The V and J genes are TRBV12-3 or TRBV12-4 and TRBJ1-6; D may be TRBD1 (6 bases). The V end was cut by 4 bases, the J end by 17 bases, with 12 bases between. There are 11 residues in the CDR3. CDR3 loop: CASSSGQFFHF. CDR3 DNA sequence: TGTGCCAGCAGTTCCGGACAGTTCTTCCACTTT.

The gene calls are TRBV19 and TRBJ2-3; 7 bases are a match to TRBD1. Germline CDR1 reads LNHDA; CDR2 reads SQIVND (reference sequence). This CDR3 spans 13 amino acids. J was trimmed by 3 bases and V by 8 bases; bases with no gene match: 5. The CDR3 DNA reads as TGTGCCAGTGGGAACAGGGGAACAGATACGCAGTATTTT. Its translation: CASGNRGTDTQYF. The full variable domain, its missing parts supplied by reference TRBV19 and TRBJ2-3, is DGGITQSPKYLFRKEGQNVTLSCEQNLNHDAMYWYRQDPGQGLRLIYYSQIVNDFQKGDIAEGYSVSREKKESFPLTVTSAQKNPTAFYLCASGNRGTDTQYFGPGTRLTVL.

This clone appeared once. This chain connects TRBV28 to TRBJ2-2; D uncertain. Germline CDR1 is MDHEN and CDR2 is SYDVKM. CDR3 length equals 14 residues. V dropped 5 bases and J dropped 5 bases, with 12 bases sitting between them. The CDR3 bases are TGTGCCAGCAGTCACAGATTCGGAACCGGGGAGCTGTTTTTT. It specifies CASSHRFGTGELFF.

This clone has just a few counts. This chain uses TRBV12-3 or TRBV12-4 with TRBJ2-7; D uncertain. The V gene lost 3 bases and the J gene lost 5 bases, with 8 bases spanning the gap. This CDR3 is 12 amino acids long. In DNA, the CDR3 is TGTGCCAGCAGTTTTCTCCTTCACGAGCAGTACTTC. As protein: CASSFLLHEQYF.

This clone was found a few times. CDR3 bases: TGTGCCACCAGTGATTATCCCAGGAACTATGGCTACACCTTC. The encoded protein is CATSDYPRNYGYTF. The chain has TRBV24-1 and TRBJ1-2; D gene ambiguous. This CDR3 spans 14 amino acids. Trimming left V 2 bases short and J 2 bases short, with 8 bases between. CDR1 KGHDR and CDR2 SFDVKD come from the germline V gene.